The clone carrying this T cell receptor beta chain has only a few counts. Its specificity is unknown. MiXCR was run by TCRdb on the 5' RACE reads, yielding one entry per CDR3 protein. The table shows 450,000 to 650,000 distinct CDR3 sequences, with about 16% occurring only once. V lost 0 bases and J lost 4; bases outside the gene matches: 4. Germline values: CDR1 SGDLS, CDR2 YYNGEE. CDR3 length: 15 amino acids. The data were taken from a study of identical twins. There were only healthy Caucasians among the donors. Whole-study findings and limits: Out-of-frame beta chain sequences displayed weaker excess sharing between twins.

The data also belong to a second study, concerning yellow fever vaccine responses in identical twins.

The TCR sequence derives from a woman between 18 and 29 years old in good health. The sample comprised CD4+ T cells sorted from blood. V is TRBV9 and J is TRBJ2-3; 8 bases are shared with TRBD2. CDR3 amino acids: CASSVAGSGADTQYF. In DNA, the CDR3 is TGTGCCAGCAGCGTAGCAGGTAGCGGGGCAGATACGCAGTATTTT.